The present T cell receptor (beta chain) was sequenced within a study of blood T cell repertoires in COVID-19. Across the whole study: Spain, Italy and the United States supplied samples that represented acute and convalescent COVID-19.

The data were produced by immunoSEQ multiplex PCR, yet TCRdb's version contains in-frame clones alone and is incomplete. This sample has under 150,000 clones, with roughly 72% found just once. Germline V lookup: CDR1 KGHDR, CDR2 SFDVKD. The CDR3 is 14 residues long. V lost 9 bases and J lost 6, with 17 bases in between. This chain uses TRBV24-1 with TRBJ2-1; tentative D call: TRBD2 (6 bases). The source of this sequence is a human donor in a cohort sampled during active COVID-19. Specimen: peripheral blood. CDR3 residues: CATSPGRGGNEQFF. Here the CDR3 DNA reads TGTGCCACCTCCCCCGGGCGGGGTGGCAATGAGCAGTTCTTC.